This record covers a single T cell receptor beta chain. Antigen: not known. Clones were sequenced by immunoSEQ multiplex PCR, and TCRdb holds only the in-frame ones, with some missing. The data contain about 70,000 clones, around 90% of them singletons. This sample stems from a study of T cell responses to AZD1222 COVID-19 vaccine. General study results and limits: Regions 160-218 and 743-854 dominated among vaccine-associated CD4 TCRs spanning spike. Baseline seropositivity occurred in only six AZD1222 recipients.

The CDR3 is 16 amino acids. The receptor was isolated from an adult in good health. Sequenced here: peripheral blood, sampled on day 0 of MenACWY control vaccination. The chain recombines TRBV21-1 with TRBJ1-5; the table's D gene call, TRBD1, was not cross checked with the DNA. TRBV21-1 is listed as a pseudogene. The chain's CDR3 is CASSYDREPGNQPQHF. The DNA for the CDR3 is TGTGCCAGCAGCTACGACAGGGAGCCGGGCAATCAGCCCCAGCATTTT.